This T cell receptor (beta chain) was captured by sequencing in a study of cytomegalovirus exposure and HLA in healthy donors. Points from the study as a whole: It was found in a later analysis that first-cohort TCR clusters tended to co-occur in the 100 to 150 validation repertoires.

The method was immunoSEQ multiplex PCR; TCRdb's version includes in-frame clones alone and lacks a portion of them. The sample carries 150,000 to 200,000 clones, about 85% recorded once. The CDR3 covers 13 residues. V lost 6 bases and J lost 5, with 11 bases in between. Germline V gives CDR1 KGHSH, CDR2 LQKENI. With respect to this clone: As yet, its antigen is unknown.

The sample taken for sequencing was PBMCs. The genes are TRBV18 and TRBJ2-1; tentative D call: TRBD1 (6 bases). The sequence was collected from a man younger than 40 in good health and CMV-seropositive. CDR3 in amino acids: CASSQNRDNEQFF. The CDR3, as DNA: TGTGCCAGCTCCCAGAACAGGGACAATGAGCAGTTCTTC.